Shown below are 8 T cell receptor beta chains from a single sample sequenced in a study of blood T cells in healthy people across ages. The use of a sample-barcoded 5' primer and a J-beta primer mix characterized a second PCR of about 7 to 12 cycles. TCRdb independently ran MiXCR on the 5' RACE reads; one entry per CDR3 protein. The profile shows 650,000 to 700,000 distinct CDR3 sequences, over 40% of them singletons. Sequencing used blood. The receptors shown here come from an elderly woman in good health.

The rearrangement uses TRBV21-1 and TRBJ2-7; the table's TRBD2 call for D was not verified on the DNA. TRBV21-1 is a listed pseudogene. CDR3 length: 16 residues. In DNA, the CDR3 is TGTGCCAGCAGCGAGCCCGGGAGGGTATACTCCTACGAGCAGTACTTC. Residues: CASSEPGRVYSYEQYF.

In this sample, this clonotype turned up a few times. The chain has TRBV16 and TRBJ1-4; a possible D gene is TRBD1 (5 bases). The CDR3 runs 16 residues. Trimming took 0 bases from V and 7 from J, leaving 15 bases between them. Germline CDR1 is KGHSY and CDR2 is FQNENV. CDR3 nucleotides: TGTGCCAGCAGCCAATCGGAGGGCAGGGTACCTGAAAAACTGTTTTTT. This translates into CASSQSEGRVPEKLFF.

This clonotype was counted a few times. The chain uses TRBV7-9 and TRBJ2-3; 7 positions agree with TRBD1. CDR1 and CDR2 from the germline V gene are SEHNR and FQNEAQ (reference sequence). CDR3 length equals 16 residues. V lost 5 bases, J lost 3 bases, and 11 bases stayed unmatched. In DNA form, the CDR3 reads TGTGCCAGCAGCCCGTGGGACAGCCGAGCTACAGATACGCAGTATTTT. Its translation: CASSPWDSRATDTQYF.

The V call is TRBV3-1, the J call TRBJ1-1, with 7 bases matching TRBD1. J lost 5 bases, V lost 2 bases, and 8 bases had no gene match. CDR1 LGHDT and CDR2 YNNKEL come from the germline V gene (reference sequence). This CDR3 contains 15 residues. The CDR3 protein is CASSQSDRARTEAFF. The CDR3 nucleotides read TGTGCCAGCAGCCAAAGCGACAGGGCAAGAACTGAAGCTTTCTTT.

Points on this clonotype: Given a much more abundant clone one base away, this may be a read error. The chain links TRBV2 to TRBJ2-1; 10 bases are shared with TRBD2. With the DNA end fitting TRBJ2-7 better, the J assignment may be wrong. This CDR3 is built from 17 residues. CDR1 is SNHLY and CDR2 is FYNNEI in the germline V gene. The CDR3 loop reads CASSERVAGGDNNEQYF. The CDR3 nucleotides read TGTGCCAGCAGTGAGCGGGTAGCGGGGGGCGATAACAATGAGCAGTACTTC.

This clonotype was counted ten times or more. The gene calls are TRBV27 and TRBJ2-3; D gene uncertain. CDR1 is MNHEY, CDR2 SMNVEV, per germline (reference sequence). This CDR3 has 14 residues. Trimming removed 10 bases from V and 3 bases from J, with 17 bases in between. The CDR3 bases are TGTGCCACCTCCGACTGGGCCAAGACAGATACGCAGTATTTT. Translated, it gives CATSDWAKTDTQYF.

The chain combines TRBV5-8 with TRBJ2-4, with 9 bases matching TRBD1. The CDR3 loop spans 12 amino acids. The germline gives CDR1 SGHTS, CDR2 YDEGEE. V shed 4 bases and J 15 bases; nucleotides not matched to a gene: 8. CDR3 nucleotides: TGTGCCAGCAGCCATAGGACAGGGGAGAGGTACTTC. As protein: CASSHRTGERYF.

This chain joins TRBV14 and TRBJ2-7, with D hard to call. Between the trimmed V and J ends, which lost 0 bases and 5 bases, there was a span of 8 bases. Germline V CDR1 and CDR2: SGHDN, FVKESK. The CDR3 has 13 amino acids. This CDR3 reads CASSQEVSDEQYF. The CDR3, as DNA: TGTGCCAGCAGCCAAGAAGTGAGCGACGAGCAGTACTTC.